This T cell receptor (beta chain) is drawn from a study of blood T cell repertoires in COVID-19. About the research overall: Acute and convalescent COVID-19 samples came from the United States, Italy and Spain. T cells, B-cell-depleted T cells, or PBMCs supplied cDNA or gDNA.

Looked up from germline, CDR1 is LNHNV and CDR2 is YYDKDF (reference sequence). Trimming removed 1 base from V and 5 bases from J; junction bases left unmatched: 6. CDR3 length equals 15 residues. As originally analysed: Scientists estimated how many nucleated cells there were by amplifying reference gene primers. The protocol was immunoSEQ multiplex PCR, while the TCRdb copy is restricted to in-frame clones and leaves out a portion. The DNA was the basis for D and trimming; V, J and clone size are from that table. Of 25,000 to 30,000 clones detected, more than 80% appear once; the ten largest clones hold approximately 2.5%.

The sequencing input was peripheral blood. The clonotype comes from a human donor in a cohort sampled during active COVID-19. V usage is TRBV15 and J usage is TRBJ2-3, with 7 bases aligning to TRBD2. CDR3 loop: CATSRVERGIDTQYF. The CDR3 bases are TGTGCCACCAGCAGAGTGGAGCGGGGTATAGATACGCAGTATTTT.